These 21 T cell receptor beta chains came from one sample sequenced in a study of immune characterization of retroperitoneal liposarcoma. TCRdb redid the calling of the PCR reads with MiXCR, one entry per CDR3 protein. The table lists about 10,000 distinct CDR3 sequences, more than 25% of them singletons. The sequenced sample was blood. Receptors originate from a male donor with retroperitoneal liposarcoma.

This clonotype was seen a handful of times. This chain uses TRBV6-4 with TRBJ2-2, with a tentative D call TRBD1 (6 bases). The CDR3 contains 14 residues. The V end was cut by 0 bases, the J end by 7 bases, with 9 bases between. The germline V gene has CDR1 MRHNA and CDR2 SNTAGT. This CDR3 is CASSDSDRVGELFF. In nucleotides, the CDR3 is TGTGCCAGCAGTGACTCGGACAGAGTCGGGGAGCTGTTTTTT.

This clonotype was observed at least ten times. CDR3 DNA sequence: TGTGCCACATCCCGAGGCTTCAATCAGCCCCAGCATTTT. Encoded protein: CATSRGFNQPQHF. The rearrangement links TRBV6-1 to TRBJ1-5, with unresolved D. V lost 10 bases to trimming and J lost 3 bases, with 13 bases between them. This CDR3 comprises 13 residues. CDR1 and CDR2 (germline): MNHNS, SASEGT.

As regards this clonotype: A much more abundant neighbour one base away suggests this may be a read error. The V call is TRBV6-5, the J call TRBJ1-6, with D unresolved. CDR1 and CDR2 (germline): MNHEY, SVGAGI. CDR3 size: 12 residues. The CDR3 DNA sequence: TGTGCCAGCAAGAACGGGAATTCACCCCTCCAATTT. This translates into CASKNGNSPLQF.

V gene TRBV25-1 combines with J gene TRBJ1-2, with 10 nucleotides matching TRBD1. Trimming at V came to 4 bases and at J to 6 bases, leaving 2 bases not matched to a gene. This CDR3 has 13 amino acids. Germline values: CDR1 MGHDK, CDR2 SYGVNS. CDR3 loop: CASSATGGHGYTF. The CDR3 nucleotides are TGTGCCAGCAGTGCGACAGGGGGCCATGGCTACACCTTC.

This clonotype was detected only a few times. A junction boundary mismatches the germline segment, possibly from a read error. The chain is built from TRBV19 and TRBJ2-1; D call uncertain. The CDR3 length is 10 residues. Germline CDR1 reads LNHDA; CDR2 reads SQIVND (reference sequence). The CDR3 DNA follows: TGTGCCAGTAGTACGCCAACCCAGTACTTT. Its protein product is CASSTPTQYF.

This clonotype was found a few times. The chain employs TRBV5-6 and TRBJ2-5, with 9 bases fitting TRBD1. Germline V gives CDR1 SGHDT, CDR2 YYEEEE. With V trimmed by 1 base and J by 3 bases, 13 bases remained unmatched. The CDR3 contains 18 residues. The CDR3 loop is CASSLLGSGTGPKETQYF. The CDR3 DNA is TGTGCCAGCAGCTTGTTAGGGTCCGGGACAGGGCCTAAAGAGACCCAGTACTTC.

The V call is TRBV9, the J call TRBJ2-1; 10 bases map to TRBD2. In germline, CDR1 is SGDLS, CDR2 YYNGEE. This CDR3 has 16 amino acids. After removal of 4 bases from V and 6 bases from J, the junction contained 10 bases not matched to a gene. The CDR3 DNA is TGTGCCAGCAGCAACCGAGCGGGGGGGCCTTCCAATGAGCAGTTCTTC. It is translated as CASSNRAGGPSNEQFF.

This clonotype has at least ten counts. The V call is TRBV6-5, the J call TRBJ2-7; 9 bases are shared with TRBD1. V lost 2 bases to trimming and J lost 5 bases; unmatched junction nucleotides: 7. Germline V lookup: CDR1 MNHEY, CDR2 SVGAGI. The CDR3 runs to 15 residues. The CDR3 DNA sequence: TGTGCCAGCAGTTACCGCCACAGGGGGCTCAACGAGCAGTACTTC. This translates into CASSYRHRGLNEQYF.

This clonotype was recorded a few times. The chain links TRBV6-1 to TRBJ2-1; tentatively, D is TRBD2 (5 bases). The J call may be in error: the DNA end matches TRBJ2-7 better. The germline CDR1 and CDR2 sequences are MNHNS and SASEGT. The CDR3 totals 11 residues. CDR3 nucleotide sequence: TGTGCCAGCAGTGAGAGGGCCGAGCAGTACTTC. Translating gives CASSERAEQYF.

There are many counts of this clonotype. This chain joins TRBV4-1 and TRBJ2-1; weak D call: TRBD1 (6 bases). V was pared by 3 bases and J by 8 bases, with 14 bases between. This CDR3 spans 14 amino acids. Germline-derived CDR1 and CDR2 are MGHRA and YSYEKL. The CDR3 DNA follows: TGCGCCAGCAGCCAGGGGGCCCCCACCCATGAGCAGTTCTTC. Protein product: CASSQGAPTHEQFF.

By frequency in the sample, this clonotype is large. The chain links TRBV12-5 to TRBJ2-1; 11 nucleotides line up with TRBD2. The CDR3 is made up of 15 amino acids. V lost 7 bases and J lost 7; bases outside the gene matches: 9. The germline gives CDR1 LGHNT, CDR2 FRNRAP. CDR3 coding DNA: TGTGCTAGTGAAGGCACGGGACTAGCGGCTAATGAGCAGTTCTTC. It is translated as CASEGTGLAANEQFF.

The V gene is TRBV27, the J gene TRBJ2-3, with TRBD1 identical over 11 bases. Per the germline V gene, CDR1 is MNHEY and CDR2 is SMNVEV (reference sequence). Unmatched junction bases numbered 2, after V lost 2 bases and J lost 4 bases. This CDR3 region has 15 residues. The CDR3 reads CASSLVGQGADTQYF. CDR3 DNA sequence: TGTGCCAGCAGTTTAGTGGGACAGGGGGCAGATACGCAGTATTTT.

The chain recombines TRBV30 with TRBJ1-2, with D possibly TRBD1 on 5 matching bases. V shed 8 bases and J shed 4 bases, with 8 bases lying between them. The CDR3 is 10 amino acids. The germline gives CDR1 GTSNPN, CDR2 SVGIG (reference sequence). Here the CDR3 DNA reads TGTGCCCTGGACATCTATGGCTACACCTTC. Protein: CALDIYGYTF.

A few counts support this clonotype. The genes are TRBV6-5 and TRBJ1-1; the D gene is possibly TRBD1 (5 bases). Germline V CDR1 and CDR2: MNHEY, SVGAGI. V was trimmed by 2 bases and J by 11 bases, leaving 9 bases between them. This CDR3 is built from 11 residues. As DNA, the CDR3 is TGTGCCAGCAGTTACGCAGGGATTGCTTTCTTT. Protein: CASSYAGIAFF.

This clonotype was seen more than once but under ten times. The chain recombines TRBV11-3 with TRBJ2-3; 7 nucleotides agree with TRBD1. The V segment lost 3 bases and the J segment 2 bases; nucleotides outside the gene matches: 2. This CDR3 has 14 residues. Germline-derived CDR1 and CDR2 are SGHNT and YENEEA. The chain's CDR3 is CASSFGTATDTQYF. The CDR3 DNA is TGTGCCAGCAGCTTCGGGACAGCCACAGATACGCAGTATTTT.

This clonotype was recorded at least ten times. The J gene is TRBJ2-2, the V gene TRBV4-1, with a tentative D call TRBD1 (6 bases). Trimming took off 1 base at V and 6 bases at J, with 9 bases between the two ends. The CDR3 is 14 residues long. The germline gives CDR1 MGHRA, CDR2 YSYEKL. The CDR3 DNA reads TGCGCCAGCAGCCAAGCAGGACAGTCCGGGGAGCTGTTTTTT. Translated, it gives CASSQAGQSGELFF.

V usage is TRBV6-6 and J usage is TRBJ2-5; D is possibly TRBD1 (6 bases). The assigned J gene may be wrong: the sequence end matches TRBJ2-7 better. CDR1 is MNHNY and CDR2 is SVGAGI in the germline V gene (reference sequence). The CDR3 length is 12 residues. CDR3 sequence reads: CASNAQGHEQYF. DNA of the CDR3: TGTGCCAGCAATGCACAGGGCCACGAGCAGTACTTC.

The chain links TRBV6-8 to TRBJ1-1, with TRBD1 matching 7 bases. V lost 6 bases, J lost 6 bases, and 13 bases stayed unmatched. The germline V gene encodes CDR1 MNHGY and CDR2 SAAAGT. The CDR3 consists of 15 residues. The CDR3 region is CASRLPGQLSPEAFF. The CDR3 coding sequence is TGTGCCAGCAGACTACCGGGACAGCTTAGTCCTGAAGCTTTCTTT.

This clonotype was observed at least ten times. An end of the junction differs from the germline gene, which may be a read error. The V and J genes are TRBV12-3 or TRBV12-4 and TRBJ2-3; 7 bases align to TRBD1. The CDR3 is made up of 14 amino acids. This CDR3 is CATSRGRGTDTQYF. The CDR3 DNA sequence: TGTGCCACCAGTCGGGGCAGGGGGACAGATACGCAGTATTTT.

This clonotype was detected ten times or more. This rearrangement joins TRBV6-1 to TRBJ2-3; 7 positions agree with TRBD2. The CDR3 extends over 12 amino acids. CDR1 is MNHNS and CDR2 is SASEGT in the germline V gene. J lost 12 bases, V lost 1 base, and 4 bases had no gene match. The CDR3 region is CASSEGGGLQYF. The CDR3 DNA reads TGTGCCAGCAGTGAAGGGGGGGGACTCCAGTATTTT.

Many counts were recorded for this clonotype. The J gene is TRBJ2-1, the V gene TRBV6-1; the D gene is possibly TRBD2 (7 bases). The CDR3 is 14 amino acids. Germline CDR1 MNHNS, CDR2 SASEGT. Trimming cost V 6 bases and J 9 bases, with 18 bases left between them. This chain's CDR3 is CASRLRGGGAEQFF. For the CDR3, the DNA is TGTGCCAGCAGGCTCCGAGGAGGGGGGGCTGAGCAGTTCTTC.